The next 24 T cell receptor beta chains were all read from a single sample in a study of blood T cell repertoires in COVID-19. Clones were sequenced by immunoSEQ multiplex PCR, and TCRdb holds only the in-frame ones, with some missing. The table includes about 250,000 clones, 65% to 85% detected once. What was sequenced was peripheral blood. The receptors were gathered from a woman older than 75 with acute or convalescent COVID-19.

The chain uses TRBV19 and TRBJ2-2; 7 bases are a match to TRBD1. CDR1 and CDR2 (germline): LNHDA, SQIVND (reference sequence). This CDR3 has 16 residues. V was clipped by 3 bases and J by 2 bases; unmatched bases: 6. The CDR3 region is CASSITGALNTGELFF. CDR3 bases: TGTGCCAGTAGTATCACAGGGGCCTTAAACACCGGGGAGCTGTTTTTT.

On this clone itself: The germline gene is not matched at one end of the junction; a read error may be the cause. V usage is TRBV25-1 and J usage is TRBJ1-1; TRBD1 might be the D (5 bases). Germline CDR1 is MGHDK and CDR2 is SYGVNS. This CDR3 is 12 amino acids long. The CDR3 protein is CASSGPGFGGIF. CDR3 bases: TGTGCCAGCAGTGGACCGGGCTTCGGGGGGATCTTT.

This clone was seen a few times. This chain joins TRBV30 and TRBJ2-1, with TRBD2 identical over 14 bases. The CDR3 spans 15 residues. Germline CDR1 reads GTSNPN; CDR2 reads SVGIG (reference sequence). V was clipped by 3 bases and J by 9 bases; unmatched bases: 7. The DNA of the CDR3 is TGTGCCTGGAGCGGGACTAGCGGGAGTTGGGGTGAGCAGTTCTTC. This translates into CAWSGTSGSWGEQFF.

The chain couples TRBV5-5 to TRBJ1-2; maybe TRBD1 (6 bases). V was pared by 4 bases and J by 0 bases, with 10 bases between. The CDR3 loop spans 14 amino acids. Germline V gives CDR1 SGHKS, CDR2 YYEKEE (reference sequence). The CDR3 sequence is CASSRDRTNYGYTF. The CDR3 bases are TGTGCCAGCAGCCGTGACAGGACTAACTATGGCTACACCTTC.

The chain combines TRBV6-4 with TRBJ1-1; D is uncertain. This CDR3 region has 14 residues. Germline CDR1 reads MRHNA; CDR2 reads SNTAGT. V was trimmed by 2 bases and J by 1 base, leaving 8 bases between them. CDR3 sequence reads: CASSDEGRNTEAFF. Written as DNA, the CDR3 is TGTGCCAGCAGTGACGAGGGCCGGAACACTGAAGCTTTCTTT.

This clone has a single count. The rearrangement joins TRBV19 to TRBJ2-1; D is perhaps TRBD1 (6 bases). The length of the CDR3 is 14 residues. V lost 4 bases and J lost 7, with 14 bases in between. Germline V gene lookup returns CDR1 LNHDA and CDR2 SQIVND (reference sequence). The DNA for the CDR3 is TGTGCCAGTAGTACTGACAGGCCCCCTAATGAGCAGTTCTTC. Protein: CASSTDRPPNEQFF.

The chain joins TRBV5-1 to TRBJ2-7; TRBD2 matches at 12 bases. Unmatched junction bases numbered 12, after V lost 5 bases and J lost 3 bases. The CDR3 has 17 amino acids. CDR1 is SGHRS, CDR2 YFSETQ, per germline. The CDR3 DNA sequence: TGCGCCAGCAGACCTTTACTAGCGGGAGGAACCAACTACGAGCAGTACTTC. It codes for CASRPLLAGGTNYEQYF.

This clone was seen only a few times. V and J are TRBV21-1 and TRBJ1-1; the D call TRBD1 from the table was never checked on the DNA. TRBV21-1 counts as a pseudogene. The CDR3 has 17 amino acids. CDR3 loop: CASSTTIFMTGETEAFF. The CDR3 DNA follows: TGTGCCAGCAGCACAACGATTTTTATGACAGGGGAAACTGAAGCTTTCTTT.

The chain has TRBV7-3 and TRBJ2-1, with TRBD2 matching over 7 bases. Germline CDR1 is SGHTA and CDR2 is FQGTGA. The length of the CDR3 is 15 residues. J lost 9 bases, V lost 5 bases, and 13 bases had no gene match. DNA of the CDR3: TGTGCCAGCAGCCCGAGAAGCGGGAAGAGTAGTGAGCAGTTCTTC. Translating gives CASSPRSGKSSEQFF.

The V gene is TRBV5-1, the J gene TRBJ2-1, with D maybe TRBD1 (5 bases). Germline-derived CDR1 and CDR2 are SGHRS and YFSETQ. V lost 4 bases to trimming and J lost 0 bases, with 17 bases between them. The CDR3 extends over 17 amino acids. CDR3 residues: CASSQIQQASSYNEQFF. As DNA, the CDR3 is TGCGCCAGCAGCCAGATCCAACAGGCAAGCTCCTACAATGAGCAGTTCTTC.

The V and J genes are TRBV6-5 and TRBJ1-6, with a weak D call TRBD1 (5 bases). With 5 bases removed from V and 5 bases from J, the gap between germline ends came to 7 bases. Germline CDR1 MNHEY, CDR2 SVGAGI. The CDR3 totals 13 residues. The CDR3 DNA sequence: TGTGCCAGCAGTCGCAGGGATAATTCACCCCTCCACTTT. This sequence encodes CASSRRDNSPLHF.

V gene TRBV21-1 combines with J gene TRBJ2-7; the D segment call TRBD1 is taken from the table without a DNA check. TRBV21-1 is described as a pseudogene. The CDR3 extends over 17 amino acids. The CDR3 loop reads CASSKAKEQGKRHEQYF. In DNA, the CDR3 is TGTGCCAGCAGCAAAGCAAAAGAACAGGGGAAGAGGCACGAGCAGTACTTC.

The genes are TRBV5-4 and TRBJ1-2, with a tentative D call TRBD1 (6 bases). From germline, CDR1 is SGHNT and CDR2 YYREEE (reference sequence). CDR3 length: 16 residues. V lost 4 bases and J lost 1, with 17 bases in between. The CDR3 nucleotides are TGTGCCAGCAGCACGGGGGGCTCGGGAATTAACTATGGCTACACCTTC. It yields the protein CASSTGGSGINYGYTF.

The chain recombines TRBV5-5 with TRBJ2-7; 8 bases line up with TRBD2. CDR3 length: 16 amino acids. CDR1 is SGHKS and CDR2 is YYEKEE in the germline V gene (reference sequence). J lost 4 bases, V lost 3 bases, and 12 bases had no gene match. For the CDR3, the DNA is TGTGCCAGCAGCTCCCACACCGGGACTAGTGGTTACGAGCAGTACTTC. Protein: CASSSHTGTSGYEQYF.

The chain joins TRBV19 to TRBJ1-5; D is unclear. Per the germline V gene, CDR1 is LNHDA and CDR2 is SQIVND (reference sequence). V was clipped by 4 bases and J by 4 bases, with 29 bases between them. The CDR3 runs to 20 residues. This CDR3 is CASSKRTLGMPASGNQPQHF. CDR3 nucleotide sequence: TGTGCCAGTAGTAAGAGGACTTTGGGCATGCCCGCATCGGGAAATCAGCCCCAGCATTTT.

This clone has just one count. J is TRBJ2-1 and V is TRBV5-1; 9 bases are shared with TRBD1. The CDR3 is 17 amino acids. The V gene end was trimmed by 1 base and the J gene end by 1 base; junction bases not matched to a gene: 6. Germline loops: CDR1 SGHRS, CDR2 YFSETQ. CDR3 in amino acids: CASSLHSGTGSYNEQFF. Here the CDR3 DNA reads TGCGCCAGCAGCTTGCACTCCGGGACAGGGTCCTACAATGAGCAGTTCTTC.

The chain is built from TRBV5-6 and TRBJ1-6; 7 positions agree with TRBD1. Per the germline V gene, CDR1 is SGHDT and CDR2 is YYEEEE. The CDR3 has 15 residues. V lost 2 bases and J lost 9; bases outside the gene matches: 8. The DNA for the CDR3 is TGTGCCAGCAGCTTTGAACCAGGGGGTACTTCACCCCTCCACTTT. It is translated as CASSFEPGGTSPLHF.

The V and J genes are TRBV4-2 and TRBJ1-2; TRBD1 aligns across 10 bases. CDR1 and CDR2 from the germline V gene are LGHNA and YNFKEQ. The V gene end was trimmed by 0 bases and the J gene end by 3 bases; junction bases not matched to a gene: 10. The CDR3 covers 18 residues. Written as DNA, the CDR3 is TGTGCCAGCAGCCAAGATCGTAGGCAGGACAGGGGGGACTATGGCTACACCTTC. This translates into CASSQDRRQDRGDYGYTF.

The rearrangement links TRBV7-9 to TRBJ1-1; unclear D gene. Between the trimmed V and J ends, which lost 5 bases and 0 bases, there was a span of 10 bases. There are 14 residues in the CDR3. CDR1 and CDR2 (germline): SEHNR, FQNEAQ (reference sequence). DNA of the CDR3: TGTGCCAGCAGCCCCCAGGTCCTGAACACTGAAGCTTTCTTT. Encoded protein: CASSPQVLNTEAFF.

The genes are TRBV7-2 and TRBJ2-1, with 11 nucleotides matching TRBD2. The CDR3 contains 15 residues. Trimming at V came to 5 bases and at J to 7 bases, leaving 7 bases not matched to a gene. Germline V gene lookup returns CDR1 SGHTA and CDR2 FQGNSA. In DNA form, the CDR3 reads TGTGCCAGCAGCCCACTGGGACTAGCGGAAAATGAGCAGTTCTTC. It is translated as CASSPLGLAENEQFF.

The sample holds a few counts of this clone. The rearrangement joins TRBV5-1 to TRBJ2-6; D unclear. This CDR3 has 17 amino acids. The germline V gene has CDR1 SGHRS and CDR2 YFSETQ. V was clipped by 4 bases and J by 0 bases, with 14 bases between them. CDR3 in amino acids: CASSATSTSSGANVLTF. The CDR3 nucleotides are TGCGCCAGCAGCGCGACATCCACGAGCTCTGGGGCCAACGTCCTGACTTTC.

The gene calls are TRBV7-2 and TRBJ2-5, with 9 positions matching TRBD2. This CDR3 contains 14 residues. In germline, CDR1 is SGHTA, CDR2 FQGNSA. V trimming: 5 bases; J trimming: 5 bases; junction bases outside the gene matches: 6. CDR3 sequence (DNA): TGTGCCAGCAGCCCAGGGACTAGCATGGAGACCCAGTACTTC. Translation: CASSPGTSMETQYF.

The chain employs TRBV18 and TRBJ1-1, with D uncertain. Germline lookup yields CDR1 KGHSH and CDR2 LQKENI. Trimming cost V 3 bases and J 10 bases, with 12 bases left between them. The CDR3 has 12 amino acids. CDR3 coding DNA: TGTGCCAGCTCACCGGAGGGTCGGGGAGCTTTCTTT. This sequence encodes CASSPEGRGAFF.

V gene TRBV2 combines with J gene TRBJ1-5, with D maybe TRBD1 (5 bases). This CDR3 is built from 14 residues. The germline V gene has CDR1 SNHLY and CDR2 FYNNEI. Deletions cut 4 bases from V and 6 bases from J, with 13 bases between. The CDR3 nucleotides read TGTGCCAGCAGTGGACAGCCTCTGCCTCAGCCCCAGCATTTT. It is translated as CASSGQPLPQPQHF.